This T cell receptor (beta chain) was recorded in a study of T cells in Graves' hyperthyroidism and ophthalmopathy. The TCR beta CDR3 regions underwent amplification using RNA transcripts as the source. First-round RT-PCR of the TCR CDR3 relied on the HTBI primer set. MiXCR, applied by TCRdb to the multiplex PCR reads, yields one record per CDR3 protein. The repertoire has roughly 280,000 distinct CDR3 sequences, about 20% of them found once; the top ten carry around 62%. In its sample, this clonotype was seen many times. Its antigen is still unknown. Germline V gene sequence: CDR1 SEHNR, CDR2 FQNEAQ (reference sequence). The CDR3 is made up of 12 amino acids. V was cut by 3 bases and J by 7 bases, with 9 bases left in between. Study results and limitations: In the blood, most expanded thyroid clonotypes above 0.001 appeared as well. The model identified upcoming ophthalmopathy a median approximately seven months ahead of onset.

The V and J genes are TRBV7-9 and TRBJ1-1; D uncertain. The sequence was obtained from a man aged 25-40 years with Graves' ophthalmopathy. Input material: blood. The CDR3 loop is CASSLGTYEAFF. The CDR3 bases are TGTGCCAGCAGCTTGGGAACCTATGAAGCTTTCTTT.